The sequence of this TCR beta chain was determined in a study of cytomegalovirus exposure and HLA in healthy donors (dated by TCRdb to about 2017). Regarding the study in general: An earlier analysis of around 600 of the donors reported approximately 270 Gb of sequence data and around 120 million unique TCR beta sequences from about 179 million T cells. The number of typed donors differed by locus: 629-630 for A, B, C, DRB1 and DQB1; some 500 for DQA1; 606 for DPA1; and some 470 for DPB1. HLA typing covered class I and class II loci at four-digit resolution. About 280 gigabases of sequencing data and approximately 92 million unique TCR sequences made up an early release that covered approximately 620 HLA-typed donors. The genetic ancestry cluster associated with self-reported Caucasian donors included roughly 84% of the roughly 400 genotyped donors. In a later genetic analysis, genome-wide SNP genotypes for about 60% of the 666 donors were used, and that subset was treated as a discovery cohort. Rather than using new phenotypic data, the later analysis identified candidate immune exposures from TCR beta sequences and from how often those sequences occurred across donors. The study aimed to test whether cataloging public T cell receptors could reveal signatures of past pathogen exposure. An earlier analysis of around 580 of the donors used high-throughput TCR beta sequencing to judge whether each TCR beta V gene segment behaved as functional or pseudogenic. A later analysis re-examined previously published TCR beta repertoires from more than 650 donors and added high-resolution HLA genotyping to investigate patterns of TCR occurrence. A separate validation cohort of approximately 130 different subjects was used in addition to the approximately 670-subject first cohort. The study profiled the T cell repertoires of under 700 subjects by immunosequencing and related them to cytomegalovirus serostatus. Every repertoire in the discovery cohort had been generated on one and the same sequencing platform. Among 300 to 450 genotyped donors of the cohort, an average of around 240,000 unique TCR beta nucleotide sequences were sequenced per donor, around 20% of them non-productive. The study combined high-throughput TCR immunosequencing, statistical association of individual TCRs with disease status, and machine learning to predict cytomegalovirus infection status. Donor age, sex, ethnicity and CMV serostatus were collected together with the repertoire data. Several DR-DQ haplotypes were treated as single units for association and clustering because of strong linkage in the cohort. Study-wide findings and limitations: Roughly uniform sequencing depth across donors was assumed in presence/absence analyses, although this assumption may not hold. In a later analysis, the rate of TCR association differed among HLA loci, with DRB1 alleles having the most associated TCRs and HLA-C alleles having the fewest. The earlier analysis of approximately 540 of the donors excluded some 15 rarely observed V segments, including chromosome 9 orphons, because counts were too low. In vitro tests confirmed that a few of the cytomegalovirus-associated TCR beta chains recognize cytomegalovirus antigens. Correlated functional status among segregating V segments might be attributable to linkage disequilibrium, but an unknown experimental factor could not be ruled out. The cohort was sequenced for TCR beta chains only, and without alpha or paired-chain data the features that could be detected were limited. A later analysis found that HLA-associated TCR beta chains were more clonally expanded and had lower generation probabilities than equally common non-associated chains. According to a later genetic analysis, donors in an Asian-associated ancestry cluster had fewer N-insertions in productive TCRs than the roughly 670-donor mean. In a later genetic analysis, a missense DCLRE1C variant was associated with V-gene and J-gene trimming of TCR beta chains, and the association was replicated in an independent cohort. Some IMGT-functional V segments, including TRBV6-2 and TRBV6-3, could not be told apart with the 87-base-pair reads, so those segments were excluded. In an earlier analysis of roughly 560 of the donors, most TCR beta V segments were observed in productive rearrangements about 90% or about 30% of the time, broadly matching IMGT annotations. While some public TCRs were present in many individuals, most TCR sequences turned up only very rarely across donors. A cluster of highly shared sequence variants was judged likely to be a technical artifact of the sequencing pipeline. For the cohort, immune exposure information was limited to CMV serostatus. Cytomegalovirus status was reported to be diagnosed by the classifier with high specificity and sensitivity in both the original and validation cohorts. A total of fewer than 200 TCR beta chains were listed by the study as associated with cytomegalovirus. A later analysis found that most CMV-associated TCR beta chains appeared HLA-restricted, with HLA associations seemingly driven largely by CMV exposure. Because HLA typing was missing for some donors at each locus, association tests included only the typed subset. A further reported finding was that TCR beta sequences accurately predicted the HLA-A and HLA-B alleles for most subjects in the first cohort. The authors suggested that the approach could potentially be generalized to other disease states and immunological phenotypes. In a later analysis, several top co-occurrence clusters were reported to appear linked to parvovirus B19, influenza, CMV and Epstein-Barr virus. Strong co-occurrence of HLA alleles, especially DR and DQ, made assigning TCR associations to individual alleles difficult. Specific HLA alleles were associated with 18,000 or so TCR beta sequences at a false discovery rate of 0.05 in a later analysis.

The library was prepared using the immunoSEQ multiplex PCR assay. For the multiplex PCR, a mixture combining 60 forward primers for TCR Vbeta segments and 13 reverse primers for TCR Jbeta segments was used. The CDR3 region of rearranged TCR beta genes was amplified from genomic DNA with a multiplex PCR assay. On the Illumina HiSeq System, the amplified TCR beta libraries were sequenced as 87-base-pair reads. The authors' pipeline ran thus. In a later analysis, tens of millions of unique TCR beta chains were counted across the approximately 670 repertoires, and roughly 10 million of these chains were shared by at least two donors. Raw reads were error-corrected and collapsed into unique sequences by a nearest-neighbor algorithm in which closely related sequences were merged to remove PCR and sequencing errors. To assign V, D and J gene segments, CDR3 sequences were aligned to IMGT reference sequences. For a sequence to be retained, a match of at least six nucleotides to both a V gene segment and a J gene segment was required. Rearrangements were called productive when the CDR3 lacked stop codons and stayed in frame with V and J; all others were non-productive. CDR3 was defined by IMGT convention, running from the second conserved V-encoded cysteine to the conserved J-encoded phenylalanine. The earlier analysis of 500 to 600 of the donors excluded sequences that lacked an unambiguous match to a single V gene segment. In an earlier analysis of 500 to 750 of the donors, V segments were called functional above 56.7% productive rearrangements and were called segregating when the between-donor standard deviation exceeded 5%. A statistical classification framework was built to diagnose cytomegalovirus status from the catalog of TCR beta chain sequences. A later analysis assigned V and J genes by comparing TCR nucleotide sequences with IMGT/GENE-DB human TR gene sequences. A later analysis assigned CDR3 sequences and most-parsimonious VDJ recombination scenarios with the TCRdist pipeline. In a later analysis, every TCR beta chain was defined by the combination of its CDR3 amino acid sequence and its V-gene family, and reads without a unique V-gene family were dropped. To address suspected cross-contamination and a sequencing artifact, a later analysis removed approximately 600 highly shared, low-generation-probability nucleotide sequences. In a later analysis, a clonal expansion index for each public chain was calculated from normalized within-repertoire ranks of inferred template counts. Generation probabilities in a later analysis came from a VDJ recombination model fitted to out-of-frame rearrangements, and those results were checked against IGoR. In a later analysis, TCR-TCR, TCR-HLA and TCR-CMV co-occurrence was scored with hypergeometric tests, and a repertoire-size bias correction was applied to TCR pairs. A later analysis estimated false discovery rates by permuting HLA or CMV assignments 20 times. In a later analysis, co-occurring TCRs were grouped using DBSCAN, with TCRdist sequence similarity added in when clustering inside HLA-allele-positive subsets. Repertoires with fewer than 30,000 or more than 120,000 public chains, plus five repertoires with anomalous nucleotide sharing, were excluded from co-occurrence clustering. TCRdb stores this immuneACCESS table with in-frame sequences only. Part of the clones is absent; in the studies checked, under half of the shortfall reflects unresolved V genes, and no reason is known for the rest. The DNA was the basis for D and trimming; V, J and clone size are from that table. Here the sample has about 130,000 clones; 65% to 75% occur a single time. The leading ten clones occupy 6.5% to 8% of the sample.

CDR1 and CDR2, per the germline V gene, are MNHEY and SVGAGI. V loses 6 bases at its end and J loses 10 bases; junction bases beyond the gene matches: 8. From cysteine to phenylalanine, the CDR3 is 14 amino acids long. Only the CDR3 DNA is retained, 42 bases long and in frame from the first base. The cohort comprised 710 or so healthy bone marrow donors. Cohort members were all nominally healthy when sampled, although unrecorded immune exposures were likely present. The donor was CMV seropositive and belonged to the group of 250 to 300 seropositive cohort members. A peripheral blood sample was collected from each donor, and TCR beta sequencing was performed on peripheral blood mononuclear cells. The Qiagen DNeasy Blood Extraction Kit was used to extract genomic DNA from the blood cell samples. About this clone itself: Its antigen target is currently unknown. One base away there is no much larger clone; base qualities are not given.

This clonotype originated in a man aged 35 to 55 in good health and CMV-seropositive. Recombination connected TRBV6-5 to TRBJ1-6; 8 central nucleotides agree with TRBD1. The sample was PBMCs. The encoded CDR3 is CASRPRGLRSPLHF. The nucleotide sequence is TGTGCCAGCAGGCCCAGGGGGCTCAGGTCACCCCTCCACTTT.